The next 10 T cell receptor beta chains were all read from a single sample in a study of neurological immune-mediated disorders. A single record per CDR3 protein comes from TCRdb applying MiXCR to the 5' RACE reads. The profile shows 45,000 to 55,000 distinct CDR3 sequences, 3% to 4% of them singletons. The material sequenced was PBMCs. The receptor set was obtained from a man aged 55 to 70 with multiple sclerosis.

This clonotype was observed many times. This chain uses TRBV20-1 with TRBJ2-1; 9 bases align to TRBD2. The ends lost 2 bases at V and 4 bases at J; junction bases unmatched: 3. The CDR3 contains 14 residues. Germline CDR1 and CDR2: DFQATT and SNEGSKA (reference sequence). The CDR3 DNA follows: TGCAGTGCTAGATACGCGGGAGGGTACAATGAGCAGTTCTTC. It translates to CSARYAGGYNEQFF.

The sample holds a few counts of this clonotype. Germline and junction disagree at one end, which may indicate a read error. The chain joins TRBV18 to TRBJ1-1, with D possibly TRBD1 on 6 matching bases. Germline-derived CDR1 and CDR2 are KGHSH and LQKENI. The CDR3 totals 12 residues. CDR3 sequence (DNA): TGTGACAGCTCAACTGACAGGATTGAAGCTTTCTTT. The encoded protein is CDSSTDRIEAFF.

A few counts support this clonotype. This sequence joins TRBV20-1 and TRBJ1-6, with TRBD1 as a possible D gene (6 bases). This CDR3 is built from 18 residues. The V and J ends lost 1 base and 0 bases respectively, with 16 bases between them. Germline CDR1 and CDR2: DFQATT and SNEGSKA (reference sequence). CDR3 in DNA: TGCAGTGCTAGAGTGAAGGGCCAGGGGAGCTCCTATAATTCACCCCTCCACTTT. Its translation is CSARVKGQGSSYNSPLHF.

There are many counts of this clonotype. The chain couples TRBV7-8 to TRBJ2-1, with a weak D call TRBD2 (6 bases). Germline V gene data show CDR1 as SGHVS and CDR2 as FQNEAQ. V lost 3 bases and J lost 9, with 15 bases in between. The CDR3 has 14 residues. The CDR3 protein is CASSLAETSSEQFF. As DNA, the CDR3 is TGTGCCAGCAGCTTGGCCGAGACTAGTTCTGAGCAGTTCTTC. Looking up the rest from reference TRBV7-8 and TRBJ2-1 gives the full variable domain: GAGVSQSPRYKVAKRGQDVALRCDPISGHVSLFWYQQALGQGPEFLTYFQNEAQLDKSGLPSDRFFAERPEGSVSTLKIQRTQQEDSAVYLCASSLAETSSEQFFGPGTRLTVL.

This clonotype was detected many times. The chain links TRBV18 to TRBJ1-2; D is perhaps TRBD1 (6 bases). V was pared by 2 bases and J by 3 bases, with 13 bases between. Germline CDR1 and CDR2: KGHSH and LQKENI. There are 15 residues in the CDR3. This chain's CDR3 is CASSPATGIHYGYTF. CDR3 DNA sequence: TGTGCCAGCTCACCAGCAACAGGGATCCACTATGGCTACACCTTC.

The sample holds many counts of this clonotype. The rearrangement uses TRBV7-9 and TRBJ1-2; D not certain. This CDR3 region has 14 residues. V lost 7 bases and J 2 bases, leaving 14 bases between the germline ends. Per the germline V gene, CDR1 is SEHNR and CDR2 is FQNEAQ (reference sequence). For the CDR3, the DNA is TGTGCCAGCACGCCGAGGACGGTGAACTATGGCTACACCTTC. It encodes CASTPRTVNYGYTF.

This clonotype was recorded many times. V gene TRBV3-1 combines with J gene TRBJ1-5; possible D gene TRBD1, 6 bases. The CDR3 totals 17 residues. Trimming shortened V by 1 base and J by 0 bases, and 13 bases separated the two germline ends. Germline V CDR1 and CDR2: LGHDT, YNNKEL (reference sequence). CDR3: CASSQGYRDPSNQPQHF. The CDR3 DNA reads as TGTGCCAGCAGCCAAGGGTACAGGGATCCTAGCAATCAGCCCCAGCATTTT.

This clonotype was seen ten or more times. V is TRBV3-1 and J is TRBJ1-1; a weak D match, TRBD1 (6 bases). The V end lost 4 bases, the J end lost 1 base, and 13 bases lay between the germline ends. Germline-derived CDR1 and CDR2 are LGHDT and YNNKEL (reference sequence). CDR3 length: 15 amino acids. This CDR3 is CASSLLTRGNTEAFF. In DNA form, the CDR3 reads TGTGCCAGCAGCCTTCTAACCAGGGGGAACACTGAAGCTTTCTTT.

At least ten counts were recorded for this clonotype. A junction boundary mismatches the germline segment, possibly from a read error. The CDR3 loop reads CASTLGSEQFF. For the CDR3, the DNA is TGTGCCAGCACCTTAGGGAGTGAGCAGTTCTTC. This sequence joins TRBV7-8 and TRBJ2-1; D perhaps matches TRBD2 (5 bases). This CDR3 has 11 residues. The V gene's germline CDR1 is SGHVS and CDR2 FQNEAQ.

This clonotype was recorded many times. This rearrangement joins TRBV5-1 to TRBJ2-2; 8 bases fit TRBD1. V lost 5 bases, J lost 3 bases, and 0 bases stayed unmatched. The CDR3 runs to 13 residues. Germline-derived CDR1 and CDR2 are SGHRS and YFSETQ. DNA of the CDR3: TGCGCCAGCAGGGGACAGGACACCGGGGAGCTGTTTTTT. Protein sequence: CASRGQDTGELFF.